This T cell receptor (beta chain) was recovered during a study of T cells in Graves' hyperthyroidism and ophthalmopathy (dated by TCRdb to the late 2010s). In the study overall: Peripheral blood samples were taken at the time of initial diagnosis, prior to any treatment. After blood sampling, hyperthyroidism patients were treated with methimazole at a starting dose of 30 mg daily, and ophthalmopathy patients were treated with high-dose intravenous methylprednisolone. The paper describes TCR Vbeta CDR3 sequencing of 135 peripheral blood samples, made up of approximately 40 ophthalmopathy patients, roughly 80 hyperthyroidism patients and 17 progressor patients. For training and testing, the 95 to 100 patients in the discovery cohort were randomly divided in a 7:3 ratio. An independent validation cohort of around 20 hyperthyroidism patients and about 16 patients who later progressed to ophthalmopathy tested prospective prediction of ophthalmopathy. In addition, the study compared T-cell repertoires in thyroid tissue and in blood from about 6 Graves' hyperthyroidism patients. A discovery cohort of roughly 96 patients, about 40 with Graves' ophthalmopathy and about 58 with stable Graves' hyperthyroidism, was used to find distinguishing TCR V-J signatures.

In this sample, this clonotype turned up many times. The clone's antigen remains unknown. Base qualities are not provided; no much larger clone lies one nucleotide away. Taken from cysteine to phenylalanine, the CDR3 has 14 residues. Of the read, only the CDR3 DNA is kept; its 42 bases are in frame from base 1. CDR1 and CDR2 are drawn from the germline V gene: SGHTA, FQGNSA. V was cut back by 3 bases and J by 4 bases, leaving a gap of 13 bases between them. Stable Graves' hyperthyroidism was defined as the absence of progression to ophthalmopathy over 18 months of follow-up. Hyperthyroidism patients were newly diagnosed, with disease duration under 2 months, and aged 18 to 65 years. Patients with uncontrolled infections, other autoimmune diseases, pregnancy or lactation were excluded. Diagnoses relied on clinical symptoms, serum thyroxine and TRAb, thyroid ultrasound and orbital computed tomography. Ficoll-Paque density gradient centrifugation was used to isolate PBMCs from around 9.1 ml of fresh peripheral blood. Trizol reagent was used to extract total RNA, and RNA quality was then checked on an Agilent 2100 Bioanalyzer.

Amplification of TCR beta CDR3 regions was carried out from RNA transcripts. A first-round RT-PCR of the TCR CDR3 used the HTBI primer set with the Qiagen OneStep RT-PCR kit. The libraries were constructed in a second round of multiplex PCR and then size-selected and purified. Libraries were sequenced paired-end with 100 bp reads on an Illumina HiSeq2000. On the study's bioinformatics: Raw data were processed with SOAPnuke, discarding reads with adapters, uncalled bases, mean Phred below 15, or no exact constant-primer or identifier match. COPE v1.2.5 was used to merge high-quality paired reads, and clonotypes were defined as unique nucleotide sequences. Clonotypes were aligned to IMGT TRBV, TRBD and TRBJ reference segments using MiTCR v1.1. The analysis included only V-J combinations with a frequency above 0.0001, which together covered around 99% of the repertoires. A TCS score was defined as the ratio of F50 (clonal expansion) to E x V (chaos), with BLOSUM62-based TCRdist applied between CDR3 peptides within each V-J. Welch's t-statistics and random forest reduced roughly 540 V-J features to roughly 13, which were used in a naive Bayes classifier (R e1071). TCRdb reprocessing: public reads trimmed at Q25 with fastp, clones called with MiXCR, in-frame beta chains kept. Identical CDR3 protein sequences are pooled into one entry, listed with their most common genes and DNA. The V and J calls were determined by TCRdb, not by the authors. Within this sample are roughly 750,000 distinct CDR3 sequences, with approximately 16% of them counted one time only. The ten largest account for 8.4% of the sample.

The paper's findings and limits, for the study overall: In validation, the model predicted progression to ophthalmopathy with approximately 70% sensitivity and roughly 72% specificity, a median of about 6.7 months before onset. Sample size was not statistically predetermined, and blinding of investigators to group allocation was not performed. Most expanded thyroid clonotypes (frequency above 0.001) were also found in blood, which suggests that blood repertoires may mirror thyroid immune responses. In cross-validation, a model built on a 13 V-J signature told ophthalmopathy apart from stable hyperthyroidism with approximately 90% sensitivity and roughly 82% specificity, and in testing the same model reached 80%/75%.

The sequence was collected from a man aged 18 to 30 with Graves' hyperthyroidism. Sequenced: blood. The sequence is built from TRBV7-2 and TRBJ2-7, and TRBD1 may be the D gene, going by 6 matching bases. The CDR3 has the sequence CASSLSGQMYEQYF. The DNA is TGTGCCAGCAGCTTGTCCGGACAGATGTACGAGCAGTACTTC. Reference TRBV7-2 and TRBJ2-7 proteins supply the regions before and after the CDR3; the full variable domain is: GAGVSQSPSNKVTEKGKDVELRCDPISGHTALYWYRQSLGQGLEFLIYFQGNSAPDKSGLPSDRFSAERTGGSVSTLTIQRTQQEDSAVYLCASSLSGQMYEQYFGPGTRLTVT.